One and the same sample provided the 10 T cell receptor beta chains below, sequenced in a study of graft-versus-host responses after intestinal transplantation. The method was immunoSEQ multiplex PCR; TCRdb's version includes in-frame clones alone and lacks a portion of them. The sample contains about 90,000 clones, approximately 95% of which appear only once. The antigens these receptors bind are not known. Here the sequenced sample was unstimulated CD8+ T cells sorted from spleen or lymph node cells, taken before transplant. The receptors here all came from a human donor who was the organ donor for an intestinal transplant.

The J gene is TRBJ2-5, the V gene TRBV28, with 7 nucleotides matching TRBD1. The CDR3 runs 15 residues. With 2 bases clipped from V and 1 base from J, the junction kept 4 bases outside the gene matches. Germline V gene lookup returns CDR1 MDHEN and CDR2 SYDVKM. The CDR3 region is CASSLDAGGQETQYF. The CDR3 DNA sequence: TGTGCCAGCAGTTTAGATGCAGGGGGCCAAGAGACCCAGTACTTC.

The chain recombines TRBV5-4 with TRBJ2-1; 10 nucleotides line up with TRBD2. The CDR3 is 14 residues long. Unmatched junction bases numbered 3, after V lost 3 bases and J lost 6 bases. Germline V gene sequence: CDR1 SGHNT, CDR2 YYREEE (reference sequence). DNA of the CDR3: TGTGCCAGCAGCTCGGGACTAGCGCTCAATGAGCAGTTCTTC. This sequence encodes CASSSGLALNEQFF.

This clone occurred once. The chain joins TRBV4-2 to TRBJ2-7; tentative D call: TRBD1 (6 bases). The CDR3 covers 15 residues. Germline CDR1 LGHNA, CDR2 YNFKEQ. V lost 4 bases to trimming and J lost 5 bases, with 18 bases between them. CDR3 amino acids: CASSPRDTMADEQYF. The CDR3 DNA follows: TGTGCCAGCAGCCCCCGGGACACCATGGCGGACGAGCAGTACTTC.

About this clone itself: This CDR3 is also generated by other DNA sequences in the sample. This chain links TRBV27 with TRBJ2-3; 11 bases are shared with TRBD2. Germline assignment: CDR1 MNHEY and CDR2 SMNVEV (reference sequence). J lost 4 bases, V lost 2 bases, and 5 bases had no gene match. CDR3 length: 16 amino acids. The CDR3 loop reads CASSLMASGGPDTQYF. The CDR3 DNA is TGTGCCAGCAGTTTAATGGCTAGCGGGGGGCCAGATACGCAGTATTTT.

J is TRBJ2-1 and V is TRBV10-3; maybe TRBD2 (6 bases). The germline V gene encodes CDR1 ENHRY and CDR2 SYGVKD. The CDR3 length is 16 residues. Trimming pared 10 bases from V and 3 bases from J, leaving 22 bases between. The CDR3 region is CATGVEDRTDYNEQFF. CDR3 nucleotide sequence: TGTGCCACGGGGGTCGAAGACCGCACAGACTACAATGAGCAGTTCTTC.

The chain recombines TRBV5-6 with TRBJ2-5; maybe TRBD2 (5 bases). V was clipped by 3 bases and J by 5 bases, with 5 bases between them. The CDR3 has 11 residues. Germline-derived CDR1 and CDR2 are SGHDT and YYEEEE. CDR3 loop: CASSSGETQYF. CDR3 DNA: TGTGCCAGCAGCTCGGGGGAGACCCAGTACTTC.

This chain uses TRBV19 with TRBJ2-1; 8 bases line up with TRBD2. The CDR3 loop spans 13 amino acids. V lost 5 bases to trimming and J lost 7 bases; unmatched junction nucleotides: 4. CDR1 is LNHDA, CDR2 SQIVND, per germline (reference sequence). Here the CDR3 reads CASSVVAGNEQFF. CDR3 nucleotide sequence: TGTGCCAGTAGTGTGGTAGCGGGAAATGAGCAGTTCTTC. The entire variable domain, with the rest obtained from reference TRBV19 and TRBJ2-1, is as follows: DGGITQSPKYLFRKEGQNVTLSCEQNLNHDAMYWYRQDPGQGLRLIYYSQIVNDFQKGDIAEGYSVSREKKESFPLTVTSAQKNPTAFYLCASSVVAGNEQFFGPGTRLTVL.

The chain has TRBV9 and TRBJ2-1; tentatively, D is TRBD2 (5 bases). Per the germline V gene, CDR1 is SGDLS and CDR2 is YYNGEE. V lost 0 bases and J lost 8, with 18 bases in between. The CDR3 totals 16 residues. The CDR3 here is CASSVGSGLSGDEQFF. The CDR3, as DNA: TGTGCCAGCAGCGTAGGTTCGGGATTATCTGGGGATGAGCAGTTCTTC.

V usage is TRBV7-3 and J usage is TRBJ2-5, with D maybe TRBD2 (5 bases). In germline, CDR1 is SGHTA, CDR2 FQGTGA. The CDR3 length is 13 residues. The V and J ends lost 5 bases and 3 bases respectively, with 10 bases between them. The CDR3 loop reads CASSEDGEETQYF. In nucleotides, the CDR3 is TGTGCCAGCAGCGAAGACGGGGAAGAGACCCAGTACTTC.

This sequence joins TRBV6-5 and TRBJ1-2, with 10 bases lining up with TRBD1. There are 16 residues in the CDR3. Germline V gene data show CDR1 as MNHEY and CDR2 as SVGAGI. V shed 4 bases, J shed 1 base, and the junction held 6 bases outside the gene matches. Here the CDR3 DNA reads TGTGCCAGCAGTTGGTCCCGGGACAGGGGTAACTATGGCTACACCTTC. It translates to CASSWSRDRGNYGYTF.